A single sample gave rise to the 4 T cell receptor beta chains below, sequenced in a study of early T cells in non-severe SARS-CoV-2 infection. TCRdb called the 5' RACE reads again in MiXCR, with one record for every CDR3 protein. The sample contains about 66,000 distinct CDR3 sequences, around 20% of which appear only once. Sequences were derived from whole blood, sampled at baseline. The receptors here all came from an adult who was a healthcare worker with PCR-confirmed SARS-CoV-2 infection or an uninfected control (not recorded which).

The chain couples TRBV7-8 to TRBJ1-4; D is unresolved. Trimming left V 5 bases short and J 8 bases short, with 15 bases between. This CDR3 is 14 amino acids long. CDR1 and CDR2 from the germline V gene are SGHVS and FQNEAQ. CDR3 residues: CASSLIRTGEKLFF. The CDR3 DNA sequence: TGTGCCAGCAGCCTTATTAGGACGGGAGAAAAACTGTTTTTT.

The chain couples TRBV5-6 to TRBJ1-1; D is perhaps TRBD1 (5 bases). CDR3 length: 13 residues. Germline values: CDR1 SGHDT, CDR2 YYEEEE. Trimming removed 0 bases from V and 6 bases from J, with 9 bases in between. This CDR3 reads CASSLVMGAEAFF. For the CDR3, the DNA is TGTGCCAGCAGCTTGGTTATGGGGGCTGAAGCTTTCTTT.

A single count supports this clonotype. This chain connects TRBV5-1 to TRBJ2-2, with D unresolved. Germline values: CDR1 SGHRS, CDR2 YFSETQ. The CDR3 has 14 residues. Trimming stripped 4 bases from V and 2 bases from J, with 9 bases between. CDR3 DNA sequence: TGCGCCAGCAGCCGTGGACGCAACACCGGGGAGCTGTTTTTT. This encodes CASSRGRNTGELFF.

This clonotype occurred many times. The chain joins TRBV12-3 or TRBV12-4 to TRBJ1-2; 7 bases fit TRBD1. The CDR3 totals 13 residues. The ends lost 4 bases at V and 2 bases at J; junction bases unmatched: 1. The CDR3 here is CASSSGGNYGYTF. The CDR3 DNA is TGTGCCAGCAGTTCAGGGGGGAACTATGGCTACACCTTC.